Listed below are T cell receptor beta chains from one sample, sequenced in a study of blood T cell repertoires in COVID-19. Here immunoSEQ multiplex PCR was the method, and the copy in TCRdb shows in-frame clones only, minus some. In the table there are about 190,000 clones, around 78% of which are singletons. Source material: peripheral blood. The receptors come from a woman aged 80 or over with active or convalescent COVID-19. Each CDR3 is given with its conserved first and last residue.

V	J	CDR3
TRBV7-2	TRBJ2-5	CASSSGLAGGLKTQYF
TRBV27	TRBJ2-1	CASWGTSGYNEQFF
TRBV2	TRBJ1-5	CASRQGANQPQHF
TRBV9	TRBJ2-5	CASSPRRGLETQYF
TRBV5-1	TRBJ1-2	CASSRDRGNGYTF
TRBV28	TRBJ2-7	CASSRVAGYYYEQYF
TRBV28	TRBJ1-5	CASSLLARVLYQPQHF
TRBV3-1/TRBV3-2	TRBJ2-5	CASSPQTPLGLAGAVGETQYF
TRBV7-9	TRBJ2-1	CASSLRSGTSGGDQFF
TRBV7-9	TRBJ2-3	CASRTPSGGPADTQYF
TRBV7-6	TRBJ1-3	CASSSTGTSSGNTIYF
TRBV28	TRBJ1-1	CASSLPRTEAFF
TRBV5-1	TRBJ1-2	CASSLAPGAGSFYGYTF
TRBV5-1	TRBJ1-1	CASSPATGMNTEAFF
TRBV5-1	TRBJ2-7	CASSSTGGRYEQYF
TRBV9	TRBJ1-2	CASSVGSIDGYTF
TRBV6-2/TRBV6-3	TRBJ1-5	CASRPPDRGFQHF
TRBV3-1/TRBV3-2	TRBJ2-3	CASSQGTVHTDTQYF
TRBV4-3	TRBJ2-7	CASSQEVGQLGLAGGYEQYF
TRBV5-1	TRBJ1-2	CASSWGTDYGYTF
TRBV7-9	TRBJ1-2	CASSFGDFGYGYTF
TRBV15	TRBJ2-7	CATSRQLEYEQYF
TRBV5-6	TRBJ1-2	CASLHPGRGPGGYTF